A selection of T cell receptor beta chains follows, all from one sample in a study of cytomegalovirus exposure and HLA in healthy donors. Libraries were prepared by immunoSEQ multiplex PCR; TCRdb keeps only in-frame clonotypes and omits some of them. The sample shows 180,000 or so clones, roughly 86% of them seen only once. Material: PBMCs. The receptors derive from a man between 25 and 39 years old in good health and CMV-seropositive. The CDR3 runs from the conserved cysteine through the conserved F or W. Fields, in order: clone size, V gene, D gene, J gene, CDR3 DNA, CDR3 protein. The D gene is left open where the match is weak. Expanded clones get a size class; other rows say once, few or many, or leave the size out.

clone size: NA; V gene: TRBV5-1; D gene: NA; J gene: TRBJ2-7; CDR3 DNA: TGCGCCAGCAGATCCCGGGTAGAGCAGTACTTC; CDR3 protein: CASRSRVEQYF
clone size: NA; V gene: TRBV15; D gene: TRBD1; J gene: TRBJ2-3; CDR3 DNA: TGTGCCACCAGCGGCGGGACAGGGAGCACAGATACGCAGTATTTT; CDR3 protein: CATSGGTGSTDTQYF
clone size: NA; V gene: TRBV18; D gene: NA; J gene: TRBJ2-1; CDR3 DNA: TGTGCCAGCTCACCACAGGCAGGGTGGAATGAGCAGTTCTTC; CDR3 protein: CASSPQAGWNEQFF
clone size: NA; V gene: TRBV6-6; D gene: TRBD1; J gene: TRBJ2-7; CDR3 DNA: TGTGCCAGCAGTACTACAGGGGGCTCCTACGAGCAGTACTTC; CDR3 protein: CASSTTGGSYEQYF
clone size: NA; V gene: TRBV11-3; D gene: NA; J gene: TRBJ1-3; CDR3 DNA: TGTGCCAGCAGCTTAGACTCCATTGGGGCCTCGGGAAACACCATATATTTT; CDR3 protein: CASSLDSIGASGNTIYF
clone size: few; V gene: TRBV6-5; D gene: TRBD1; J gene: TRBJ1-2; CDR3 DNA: TGTGCCAGCAGTTCACCGGGACAGGGTTTTGGCTACACCTTC; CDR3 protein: CASSSPGQGFGYTF
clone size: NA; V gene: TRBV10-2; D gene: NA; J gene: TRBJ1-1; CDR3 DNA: TGCGCCAGCAGTGAGGGTCCGGAAGCTTTCTTT; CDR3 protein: CASSEGPEAFF
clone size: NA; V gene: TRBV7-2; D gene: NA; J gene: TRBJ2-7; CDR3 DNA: TGTGCCAGCAGCCCTCTCACGAGCCAACCTACGAGGCAGTACTTC; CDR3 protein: CASSPLTSQPTRQYF
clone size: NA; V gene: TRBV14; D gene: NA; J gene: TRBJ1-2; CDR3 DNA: TGTGCCAGCAGCCAAGATCACGGGGGCGACACTCTTTGGTATGGCTACACCTTC; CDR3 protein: CASSQDHGGDTLWYGYTF
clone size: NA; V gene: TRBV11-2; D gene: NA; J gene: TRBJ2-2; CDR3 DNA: TGTGCCAGCAGCTTAGACGGGAGAGCCACCGGGGAGCTGTTTTTT; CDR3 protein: CASSLDGRATGELFF
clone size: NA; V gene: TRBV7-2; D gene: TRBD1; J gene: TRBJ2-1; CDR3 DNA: TGTGCCAGCAGCTTGGGGACAGCAAGAAACAATGAGCAGTTCTTC; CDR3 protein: CASSLGTARNNEQFF
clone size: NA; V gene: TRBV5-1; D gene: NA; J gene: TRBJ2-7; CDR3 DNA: TGCGCCAGCAGCCCTTTGACAGCCTACGAGCAGTACTTC; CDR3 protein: CASSPLTAYEQYF
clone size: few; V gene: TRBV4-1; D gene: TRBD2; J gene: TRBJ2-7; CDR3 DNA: TGCGCCAGCAGCCAAGAGACTAGCGTCGTCTACGAGCAGTACTTC; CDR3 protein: CASSQETSVVYEQYF
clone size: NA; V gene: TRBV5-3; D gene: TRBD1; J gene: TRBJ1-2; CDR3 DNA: TGTGCCAGAAGCTTGGTTGGCAGGGGGCGCCGAAAAAAGAACTATGGCTACACCTTC; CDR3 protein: CARSLVGRGRRKKNYGYTF
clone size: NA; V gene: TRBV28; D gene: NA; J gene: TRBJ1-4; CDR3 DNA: TGTGCCAGCAGCCCAGCGGACAGTGCAGCCACTAATGAAAAACTGTTTTTT; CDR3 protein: CASSPADSAATNEKLFF
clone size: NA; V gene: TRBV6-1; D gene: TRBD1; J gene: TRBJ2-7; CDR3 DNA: TGTGCCAGCAGGGGGACAGCCGATTCCTACGAGCAGTACTTC; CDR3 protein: CASRGTADSYEQYF
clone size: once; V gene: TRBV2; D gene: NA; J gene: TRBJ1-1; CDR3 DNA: TGTGCCACCCAACACGGTGGGGGGAACACTGAAGCTTTCTTT; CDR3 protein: CATQHGGGNTEAFF
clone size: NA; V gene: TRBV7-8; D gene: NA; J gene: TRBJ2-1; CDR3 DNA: TGTGCCAGCAGCTTAATGAGGGTGGCCCAGCAGGGCCTCGGTGATGAGCAGTTCTTC; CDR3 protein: CASSLMRVAQQGLGDEQFF
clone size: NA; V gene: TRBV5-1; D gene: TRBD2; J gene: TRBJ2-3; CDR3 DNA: TGCGCCAGCAGCGGGTTGGCGGCTAGCGGGAGTCTGGGTGCAGATACGCAGTATTTT; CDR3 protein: CASSGLAASGSLGADTQYF
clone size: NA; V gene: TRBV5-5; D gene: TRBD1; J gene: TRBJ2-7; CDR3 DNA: TGTGCCAGCAGCACTCAGGGGGCAACGTCCTACGAGCAGTACTTC; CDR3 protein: CASSTQGATSYEQYF
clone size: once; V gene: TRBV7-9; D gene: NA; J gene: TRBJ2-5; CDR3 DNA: TGTGCCAGCAGTATGGGTAGTAATATAGAGACCCAGTACTTC; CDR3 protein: CASSMGSNIETQYF
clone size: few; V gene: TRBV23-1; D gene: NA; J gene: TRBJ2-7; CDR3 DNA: TGCGCCAGCAGTCAATCGTCTATCAGGGGCTACGAGCAGTACTTC; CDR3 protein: CASSQSSIRGYEQYF
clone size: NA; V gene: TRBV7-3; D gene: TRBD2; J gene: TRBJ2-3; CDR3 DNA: TGTGCCAGCAACAGCGGGAGAGATACAGATACGCAGTATTTT; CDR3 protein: CASNSGRDTDTQYF
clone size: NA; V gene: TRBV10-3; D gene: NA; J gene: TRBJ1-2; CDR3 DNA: TGTGCCATCAGTGACCAGGAGCAGGGCTATGGCTACACCTTC; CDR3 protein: CAISDQEQGYGYTF
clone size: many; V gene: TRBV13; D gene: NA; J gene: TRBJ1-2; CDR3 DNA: TGTGCCAGCAGCTTAGAGGGCCCATACTATGGCTACACCTTC; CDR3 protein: CASSLEGPYYGYTF
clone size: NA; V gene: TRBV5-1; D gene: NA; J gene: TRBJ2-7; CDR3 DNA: TGCGCCAGCAGCTTGGGCAGCTCCTACGAGCAGTACTTC; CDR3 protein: CASSLGSSYEQYF
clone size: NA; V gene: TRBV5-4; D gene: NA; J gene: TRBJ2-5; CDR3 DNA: TGTGCCAGCTCACGACAGGACCAAGAGACCCAGTACTTC; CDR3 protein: CASSRQDQETQYF
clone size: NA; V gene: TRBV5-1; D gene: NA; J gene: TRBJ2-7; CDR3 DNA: TGCGCCAGCAGCTTCCCTGAGGGCTCGTACGAGCAGTACTTC; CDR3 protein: CASSFPEGSYEQYF
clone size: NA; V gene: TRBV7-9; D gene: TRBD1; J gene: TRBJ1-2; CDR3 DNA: TGTGCCACACCTACAGGGGGAGGAGGCTACACCTTC; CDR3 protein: CATPTGGGGYTF
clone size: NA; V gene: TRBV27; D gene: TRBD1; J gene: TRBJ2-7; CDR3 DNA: TGTGCCAGCAGTCCAGGGGGCCCCTACGAGCAGTACTTC; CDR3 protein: CASSPGGPYEQYF
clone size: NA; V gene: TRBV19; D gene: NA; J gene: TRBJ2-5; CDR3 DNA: TGTGCCAGTAGTATAGGTGGACAGCCCCAAGAGACCCAGTACTTC; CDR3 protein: CASSIGGQPQETQYF
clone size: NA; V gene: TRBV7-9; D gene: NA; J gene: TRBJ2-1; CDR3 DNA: TGTGCCAGCGGAGTCGGGGTCAATGAGCAGTTCTTC; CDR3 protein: CASGVGVNEQFF
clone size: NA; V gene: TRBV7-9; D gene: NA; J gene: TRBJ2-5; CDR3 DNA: TGTGCCAGCAGCTTAGAGGCGTCGTCGACCCAGTACTTC; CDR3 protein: CASSLEASSTQYF
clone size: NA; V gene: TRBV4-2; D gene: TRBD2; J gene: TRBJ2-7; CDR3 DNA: TGTGCCAGCAGCTACTCCCTTAGCGGGACCTACGAGCAGTACTTC; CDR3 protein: CASSYSLSGTYEQYF
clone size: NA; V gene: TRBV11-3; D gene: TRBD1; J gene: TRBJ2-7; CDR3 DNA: TGTGCCAGCAGTCCCGGACAGGGGAAGGCCTACGAGCAGTACTTC; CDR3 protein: CASSPGQGKAYEQYF
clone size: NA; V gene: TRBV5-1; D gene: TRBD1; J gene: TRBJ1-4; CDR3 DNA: TGCGCCAGCAGCCTCAACAGGGGCTCAGGTGAAAAACTGTTTTTT; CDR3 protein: CASSLNRGSGEKLFF
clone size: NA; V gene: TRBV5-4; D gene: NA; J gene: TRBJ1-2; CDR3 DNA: TGTGCCAGCAGCCCACGGGGGGGTACCTATGGCTACACCTTC; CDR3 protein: CASSPRGGTYGYTF
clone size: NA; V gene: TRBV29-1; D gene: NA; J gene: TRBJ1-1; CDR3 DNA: TGCAGCGCCTCGGGACCACGGAACACTGAAGCTTTCTTT; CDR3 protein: CSASGPRNTEAFF
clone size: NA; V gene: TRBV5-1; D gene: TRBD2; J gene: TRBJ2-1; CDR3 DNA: TGCGCCAGCAGCTTGGAGGGCGCTAGCGGGAGAAGGTATGAGCAGTTCTTC; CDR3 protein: CASSLEGASGRRYEQFF
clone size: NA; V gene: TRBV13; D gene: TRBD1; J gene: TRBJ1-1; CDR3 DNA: TGTGCCAGCAGCCTCACAGGGGGCACTGAAGCTTTCTTT; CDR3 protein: CASSLTGGTEAFF
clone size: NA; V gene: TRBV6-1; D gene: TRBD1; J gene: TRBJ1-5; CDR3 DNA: TGTGCCAGCAGTGAAGTTATGGGGACAGAAGATCAGCCCCAGCATTTT; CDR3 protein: CASSEVMGTEDQPQHF
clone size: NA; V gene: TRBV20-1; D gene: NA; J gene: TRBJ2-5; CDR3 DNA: TGCAGTGCCAACGCTCGGGAGACCCAGTACTTC; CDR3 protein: CSANARETQYF
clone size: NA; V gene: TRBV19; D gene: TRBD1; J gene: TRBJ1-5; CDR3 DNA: TGTGCCAGTAGGAGGGACAGGGGCAGCAATCAGCCCCAGCATTTT; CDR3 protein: CASRRDRGSNQPQHF
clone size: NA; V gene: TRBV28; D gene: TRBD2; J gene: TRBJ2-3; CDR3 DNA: TGTGCCAGCAGTCCTCTAGCGGCGATTGGCACAGATACGCAGTATTTT; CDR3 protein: CASSPLAAIGTDTQYF
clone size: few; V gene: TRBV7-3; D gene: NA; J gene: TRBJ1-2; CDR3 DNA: TGTGCCAGCAGCTTGAATAAGGGCTATGGCTACACCTTC; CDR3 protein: CASSLNKGYGYTF
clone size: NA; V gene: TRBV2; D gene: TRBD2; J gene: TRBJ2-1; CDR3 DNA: TGTGCCAGCCGAGGGGTGACTAGCCGGGGCAATGAGCAGTTCTTC; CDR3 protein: CASRGVTSRGNEQFF
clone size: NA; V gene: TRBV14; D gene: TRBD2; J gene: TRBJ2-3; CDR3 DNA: TGTGCCAGCAGCCAAGGCGGGGGGCCAGATACGCAGTATTTT; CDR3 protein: CASSQGGGPDTQYF
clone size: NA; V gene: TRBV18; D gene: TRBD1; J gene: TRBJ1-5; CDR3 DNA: TGTGCCAGCTCACACGGGACAGGGGATCAGCCCCAGCATTTT; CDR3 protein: CASSHGTGDQPQHF
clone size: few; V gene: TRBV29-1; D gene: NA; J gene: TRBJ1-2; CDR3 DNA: TGCAGCGTTGGGACGGGCTATGGCTACACCTTC; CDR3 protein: CSVGTGYGYTF
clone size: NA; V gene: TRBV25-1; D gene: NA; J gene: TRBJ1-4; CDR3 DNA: TGTGCCAGCAGGATTAATGAAAAACTGTTTTTT; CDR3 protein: CASRINEKLFF
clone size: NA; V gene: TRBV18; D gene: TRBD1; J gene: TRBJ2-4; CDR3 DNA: TGTGCCAGCTCACCCGGGACAGGGGGCTACATTCAGTACTTC; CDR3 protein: CASSPGTGGYIQYF
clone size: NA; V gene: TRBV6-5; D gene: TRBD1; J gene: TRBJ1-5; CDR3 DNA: TGTGCCAGCAAAGGGACAGCAACTCATCAGCCCCAGCATTTT; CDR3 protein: CASKGTATHQPQHF
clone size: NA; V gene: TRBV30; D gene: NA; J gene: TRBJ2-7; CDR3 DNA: TGTGCCTGGAGGGGGGTCTACGAGCAGTACTTC; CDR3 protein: CAWRGVYEQYF
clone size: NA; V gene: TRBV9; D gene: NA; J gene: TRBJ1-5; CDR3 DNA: TGTGCCAGCAGCGTAGAGGGGGTACGAGATCAGCCCCAGCATTTT; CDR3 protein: CASSVEGVRDQPQHF